A selection of T cell receptor beta chains follows, all from one sample in a study of T cells in Graves' hyperthyroidism and ophthalmopathy. From the multiplex PCR reads, TCRdb called clonotypes with MiXCR, one entry per CDR3 protein. The repertoire holds about 400,000 distinct CDR3 sequences, roughly 14% seen once, with approximately 13% in the top ten. The sample taken for sequencing was blood. The receptors originated from a young man with Graves' ophthalmopathy. Both conserved end residues are part of each CDR3. A D gene is named only where the DNA matches it firmly. Size is stated for part of the rows, as once, few or many counts, or as a class when the clone is expanded.

v_gene: TRBV6-1
abundance: .
j_gene: TRBJ1-3
d_gene: .
CDR3aa: CAAQQSSGNTIYF
CDR3nt: TGTGCCGCCCAACAGAGCTCTGGAAACACCATATATTTT

v_gene: TRBV2
abundance: many
j_gene: TRBJ1-4
d_gene: TRBD1
CDR3aa: CASRTGYTNEKLFF
CDR3nt: TGTGCCAGCAGGACAGGGTATACTAATGAAAAACTGTTTTTT

v_gene: TRBV6-5
abundance: many
j_gene: TRBJ1-1
d_gene: TRBD1
CDR3aa: CASSYSTGAITEAFF
CDR3nt: TGTGCCAGCAGTTACTCGACAGGGGCGATCACTGAAGCTTTCTTT

v_gene: TRBV18
abundance: .
j_gene: TRBJ1-5
d_gene: TRBD1
CDR3aa: CASSQEQGPNQPQHF
CDR3nt: TGTGCCAGCTCACAAGAACAGGGGCCCAATCAGCCCCAGCATTTT

v_gene: TRBV5-1
abundance: many
j_gene: TRBJ2-1
d_gene: .
CDR3aa: CASSLAGGTYNEQFF
CDR3nt: TGCGCCAGCAGCTTGGCTGGCGGGACCTACAATGAGCAGTTCTTC

v_gene: TRBV7-9
abundance: .
j_gene: TRBJ2-7
d_gene: .
CDR3aa: CASSSRGVDEQYF
CDR3nt: TGTGCCAGCAGCTCCCGAGGCGTCGACGAGCAGTACTTC

v_gene: TRBV3-1
abundance: many
j_gene: TRBJ1-4
d_gene: .
CDR3aa: CASSQLGRSTRGEKLFF
CDR3nt: TGTGCCAGCAGCCAGCTTGGACGCTCGACAAGGGGTGAAAAACTGTTTTTT

v_gene: TRBV4-1
abundance: .
j_gene: TRBJ2-5
d_gene: .
CDR3aa: CASSQGEAGGIQETQYF
CDR3nt: TGCGCCAGCAGCCAAGGGGAGGCAGGGGGAATCCAAGAGACCCAGTACTTC

v_gene: TRBV6-1
abundance: many
j_gene: TRBJ2-7
d_gene: .
CDR3aa: CASRYPGHSYEQYF
CDR3nt: TGTGCCAGCAGATATCCGGGACATTCCTACGAGCAGTACTTC

v_gene: TRBV27
abundance: many
j_gene: TRBJ2-1
d_gene: .
CDR3aa: CASSDTLSNEQFF
CDR3nt: TGTGCCAGCAGTGACACACTAAGCAATGAGCAGTTCTTC

v_gene: TRBV6-8
abundance: many
j_gene: TRBJ1-1
d_gene: .
CDR3aa: CASSYDGVVCLNTEAFF
CDR3nt: TGTGCCAGCAGTTACGACGGGGTCGTATGCTTGAACACTGAAGCTTTCTTT

v_gene: TRBV7-3
abundance: .
j_gene: TRBJ2-5
d_gene: TRBD2
CDR3aa: CASSFLLREGQETQYF
CDR3nt: TGTGCCAGCAGCTTTCTTCTACGGGAGGGCCAAGAGACCCAGTACTTC

v_gene: TRBV7-2
abundance: few
j_gene: TRBJ2-3
d_gene: TRBD1
CDR3aa: CASSLQGASTGTQYF
CDR3nt: TGTGCCAGCAGCTTGCAGGGGGCCAGTACAGGTACGCAGTATTTT

v_gene: TRBV6-5
abundance: .
j_gene: TRBJ1-5
d_gene: .
CDR3aa: CASSFTGQPQHF
CDR3nt: TGTGCCAGCAGTTTTACAGGTCAGCCCCAGCATTTT

v_gene: TRBV12-3/TRBV12-4
abundance: few
j_gene: TRBJ2-1
d_gene: .
CDR3aa: CASSLGHRDWNNEQFF
CDR3nt: TGTGCCAGCAGTTTAGGCCACCGGGACTGGAACAATGAGCAGTTCTTC

v_gene: TRBV19
abundance: .
j_gene: TRBJ1-4
d_gene: TRBD1
CDR3aa: CASSGTGSAGGEKLFF
CDR3nt: TGTGCCAGTAGTGGGACAGGGTCGGCGGGAGGTGAAAAACTGTTTTTT

v_gene: TRBV7-8
abundance: many
j_gene: TRBJ2-3
d_gene: .
CDR3aa: CASTGGFTDTQYF
CDR3nt: TGTGCCAGCACAGGCGGTTTCACAGATACGCAGTATTTT

v_gene: TRBV20-1
abundance: many
j_gene: TRBJ1-2
d_gene: .
CDR3aa: CSARVGDWGTINYGYTF
CDR3nt: TGCAGTGCTAGAGTAGGGGATTGGGGGACAATCAACTATGGCTACACCTTC

v_gene: TRBV6-5
abundance: many
j_gene: TRBJ2-7
d_gene: .
CDR3aa: CASSYSGGRIPYEQYF
CDR3nt: TGTGCCAGCAGTTACAGTGGGGGCCGAATTCCCTACGAGCAGTACTTC

v_gene: TRBV3-1
abundance: few
j_gene: TRBJ2-3
d_gene: TRBD2
CDR3aa: CASSQDLHGTSGGISTDTQYF
CDR3nt: TGTGCCAGCAGCCAAGATCTGCATGGAACTAGCGGGGGGATTTCCACAGATACGCAGTATTTT

v_gene: TRBV7-9
abundance: .
j_gene: TRBJ2-1
d_gene: TRBD2
CDR3aa: CASSQLNLAGGSSYNEQFF
CDR3nt: TGTGCCAGCAGCCAACTGAATCTAGCGGGAGGGAGCTCCTACAATGAGCAGTTCTTC

v_gene: TRBV7-9
abundance: .
j_gene: TRBJ2-5
d_gene: TRBD2
CDR3aa: CASSPLSGGAQKTQYF
CDR3nt: TGTGCCAGCAGCCCTCTTAGCGGGGGGGCCCAAAAGACCCAGTACTTC

v_gene: TRBV20-1
abundance: many
j_gene: TRBJ1-1
d_gene: TRBD1
CDR3aa: CSASGTGLNTEAFF
CDR3nt: TGCAGTGCTAGTGGGACAGGCCTGAACACTGAAGCTTTCTTT

v_gene: TRBV5-1
abundance: many
j_gene: TRBJ2-1
d_gene: TRBD2
CDR3aa: CASSLSASGRLSYNEQFF
CDR3nt: TGCGCCAGCTCCCTGTCGGCTAGCGGGCGGCTCTCCTACAATGAGCAGTTCTTC

v_gene: TRBV5-1
abundance: few
j_gene: TRBJ2-2
d_gene: .
CDR3aa: CASIGLAPNTGELFF
CDR3nt: TGCGCCAGCATAGGGCTAGCGCCTAACACCGGGGAGCTGTTTTTT

v_gene: TRBV19
abundance: .
j_gene: TRBJ2-1
d_gene: .
CDR3aa: CASRWRGAYNEQFF
CDR3nt: TGTGCCAGTAGATGGCGAGGGGCTTACAATGAGCAGTTCTTC

v_gene: TRBV18
abundance: .
j_gene: TRBJ2-3
d_gene: .
CDR3aa: CASSLSGTDLGDTQYF
CDR3nt: TGTGCCAGCTCACTATCCGGGACTGACTTGGGGGATACGCAGTATTTT

v_gene: TRBV5-6
abundance: .
j_gene: TRBJ1-1
d_gene: .
CDR3aa: CASSPRGGLGTEAFF
CDR3nt: TGTGCCAGCAGCCCCAGAGGGGGTCTCGGCACTGAAGCTTTCTTT

v_gene: TRBV14
abundance: few
j_gene: TRBJ1-4
d_gene: TRBD1
CDR3aa: CASSRGTDNEKLFF
CDR3nt: TGTGCCAGCAGCCGCGGGACAGATAATGAAAAACTGTTTTTT

v_gene: TRBV6-1
abundance: many
j_gene: TRBJ1-2
d_gene: .
CDR3aa: CASKSPGLRYGYTF
CDR3nt: TGTGCCAGCAAGTCACCCGGGTTGCGCTATGGCTACACCTTC

v_gene: TRBV12-3/TRBV12-4
abundance: many
j_gene: TRBJ2-6
d_gene: .
CDR3aa: CASTHALTTGANVLTF
CDR3nt: TGTGCCAGCACCCATGCACTTACGACTGGGGCCAACGTCCTGACTTTC

v_gene: TRBV5-4
abundance: few
j_gene: TRBJ1-1
d_gene: .
CDR3aa: CASSLGHYRHGTSEAFF
CDR3nt: TGTGCCAGCAGCTTGGGACATTACAGACACGGAACAAGTGAAGCTTTCTTT

v_gene: TRBV3-1
abundance: many
j_gene: TRBJ2-1
d_gene: .
CDR3aa: CASSQASGVYNEQFF
CDR3nt: TGTGCCAGCAGCCAAGCCTCGGGAGTATACAATGAGCAGTTCTTC

v_gene: TRBV30
abundance: many
j_gene: TRBJ2-3
d_gene: .
CDR3aa: CAWSVDGTDTQYF
CDR3nt: TGTGCCTGGAGTGTGGACGGTACAGATACGCAGTATTTT

v_gene: TRBV6-1
abundance: many
j_gene: TRBJ2-1
d_gene: TRBD2
CDR3aa: CASSNAGTSGRVEQFF
CDR3nt: TGTGCCAGCAGTAACGCCGGGACTAGCGGGAGAGTTGAGCAGTTCTTC

v_gene: TRBV2
abundance: few
j_gene: TRBJ1-2
d_gene: .
CDR3aa: CASSSPKARGGYTF
CDR3nt: TGTGCCAGCAGCTCTCCTAAGGCCCGTGGAGGCTACACCTTC

v_gene: TRBV18
abundance: .
j_gene: TRBJ2-1
d_gene: .
CDR3aa: CASSPRTLAVACNEQFF
CDR3nt: TGTGCCAGCTCACCACGGACGTTAGCGGTAGCTTGCAATGAGCAGTTCTTC

v_gene: TRBV5-1
abundance: many
j_gene: TRBJ1-1
d_gene: .
CDR3aa: CASSLGGGTTEAFF
CDR3nt: TGCGCCAGCAGCTTGGGAGGAGGGACCACTGAAGCTTTCTTT

v_gene: TRBV20-1
abundance: .
j_gene: TRBJ2-3
d_gene: .
CDR3aa: CSASTAGTDTQYF
CDR3nt: TGCAGTGCTAGCACTGCGGGCACAGATACGCAGTATTTT

v_gene: TRBV7-3
abundance: many
j_gene: TRBJ2-3
d_gene: .
CDR3aa: CASSPTLGRFTDTQYF
CDR3nt: TGTGCCAGCAGCCCGACCCTGGGCAGGTTCACAGATACGCAGTATTTT

v_gene: TRBV19
abundance: few
j_gene: TRBJ2-2
d_gene: .
CDR3aa: CASSAPGNTGELFF
CDR3nt: TGTGCCAGTAGTGCCCCTGGGAACACCGGGGAGCTGTTTTTT

v_gene: TRBV27
abundance: .
j_gene: TRBJ2-3
d_gene: .
CDR3aa: CASSLRDPFFTDTQYF
CDR3nt: TGTGCCAGCAGTTTAAGGGACCCTTTCTTCACAGATACGCAGTATTTT

v_gene: TRBV10-1
abundance: many
j_gene: TRBJ2-7
d_gene: TRBD1
CDR3aa: CASSESLGQGTGGEQYF
CDR3nt: TGCGCCAGCAGTGAGTCGCTAGGACAGGGGACGGGAGGCGAGCAGTACTTC

v_gene: TRBV2
abundance: many
j_gene: TRBJ2-3
d_gene: .
CDR3aa: CASSVRQSSGTDTQYF
CDR3nt: TGTGCCAGCAGCGTTAGACAGTCTTCAGGCACAGATACGCAGTATTTT

v_gene: TRBV20-1
abundance: many
j_gene: TRBJ1-4
d_gene: .
CDR3aa: CSVATIGNEKLFF
CDR3nt: TGCAGTGTCGCGACAATCGGAAATGAAAAACTGTTTTTT

v_gene: TRBV28
abundance: many
j_gene: TRBJ2-1
d_gene: TRBD2
CDR3aa: CASSFSGRAREQFF
CDR3nt: TGTGCCAGCAGTTTTAGCGGGAGGGCGAGGGAGCAGTTCTTC

v_gene: TRBV11-1
abundance: many
j_gene: TRBJ2-3
d_gene: .
CDR3aa: CASSLAASADTQYF
CDR3nt: TGTGCCAGCAGCTTAGCGGCTAGCGCAGATACGCAGTATTTT

v_gene: TRBV12-3/TRBV12-4
abundance: many
j_gene: TRBJ1-2
d_gene: TRBD1
CDR3aa: CASSFSTGDGYTF
CDR3nt: TGTGCCAGCAGTTTTAGTACAGGGGATGGCTACACCTTC

v_gene: TRBV15
abundance: .
j_gene: TRBJ2-1
d_gene: .
CDR3aa: CATSRDSSGNEQFF
CDR3nt: TGTGCCACCAGCAGAGATTCGTCGGGCAATGAGCAGTTCTTC

v_gene: TRBV10-3
abundance: few
j_gene: TRBJ1-1
d_gene: .
CDR3aa: CAISESRGVNTEAFF
CDR3nt: TGTGCCATCAGTGAGTCACGGGGGGTGAACACTGAAGCTTTCTTT